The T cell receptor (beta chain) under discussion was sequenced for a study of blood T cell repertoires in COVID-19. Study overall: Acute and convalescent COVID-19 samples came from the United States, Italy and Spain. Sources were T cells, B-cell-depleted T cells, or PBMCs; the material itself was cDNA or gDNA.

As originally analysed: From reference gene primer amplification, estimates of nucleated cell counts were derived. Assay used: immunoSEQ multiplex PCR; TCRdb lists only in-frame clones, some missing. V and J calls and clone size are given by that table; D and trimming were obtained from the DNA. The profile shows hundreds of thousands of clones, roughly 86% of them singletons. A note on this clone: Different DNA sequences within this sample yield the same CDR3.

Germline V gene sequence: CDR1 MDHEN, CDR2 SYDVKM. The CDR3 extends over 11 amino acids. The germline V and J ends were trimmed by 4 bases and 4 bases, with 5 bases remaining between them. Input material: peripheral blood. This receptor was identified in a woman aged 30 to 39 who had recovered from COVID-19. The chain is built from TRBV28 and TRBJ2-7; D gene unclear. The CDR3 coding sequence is TGTGCCAGCAGTTCAGGATACGAGCAGTACTTC. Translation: CASSSGYEQYF.